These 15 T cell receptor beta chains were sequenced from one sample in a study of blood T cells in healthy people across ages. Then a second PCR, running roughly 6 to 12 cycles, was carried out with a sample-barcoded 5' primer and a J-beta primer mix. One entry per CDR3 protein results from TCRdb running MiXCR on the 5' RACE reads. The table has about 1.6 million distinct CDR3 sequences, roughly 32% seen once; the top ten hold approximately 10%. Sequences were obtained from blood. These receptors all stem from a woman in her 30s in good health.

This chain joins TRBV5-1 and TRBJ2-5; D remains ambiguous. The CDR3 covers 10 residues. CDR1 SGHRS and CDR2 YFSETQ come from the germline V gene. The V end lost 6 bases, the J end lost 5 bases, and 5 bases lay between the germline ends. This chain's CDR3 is CASNPETQYF. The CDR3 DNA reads TGCGCCAGCAATCCCGAGACCCAGTACTTC.

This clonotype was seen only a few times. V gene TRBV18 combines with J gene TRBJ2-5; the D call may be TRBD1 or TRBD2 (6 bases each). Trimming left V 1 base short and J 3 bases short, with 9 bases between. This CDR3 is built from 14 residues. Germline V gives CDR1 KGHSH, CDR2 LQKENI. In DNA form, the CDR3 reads TGTGCCAGCTCACCACAGGGGGGCGAAGAGACCCAGTACTTC. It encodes CASSPQGGEETQYF.

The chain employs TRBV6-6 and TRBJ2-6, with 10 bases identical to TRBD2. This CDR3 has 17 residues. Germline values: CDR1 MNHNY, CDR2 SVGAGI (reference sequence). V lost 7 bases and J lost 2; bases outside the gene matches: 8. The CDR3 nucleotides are TGTGCCAGCACCCCGTCTAGCGGGGGCCCTGGGGCCAACGTCCTGACTTTC. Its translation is CASTPSSGGPGANVLTF.

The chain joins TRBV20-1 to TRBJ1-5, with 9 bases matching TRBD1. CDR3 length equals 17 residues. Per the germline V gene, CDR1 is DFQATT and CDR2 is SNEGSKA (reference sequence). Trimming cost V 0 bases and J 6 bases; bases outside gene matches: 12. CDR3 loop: CSARENRGPAIGQPQHF. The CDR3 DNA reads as TGCAGTGCTAGAGAAAACAGGGGGCCTGCTATAGGTCAGCCCCAGCATTTT.

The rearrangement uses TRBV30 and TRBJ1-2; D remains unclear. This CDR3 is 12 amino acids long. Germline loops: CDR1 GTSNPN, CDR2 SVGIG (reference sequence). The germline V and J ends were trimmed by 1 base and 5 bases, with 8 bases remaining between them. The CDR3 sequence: CAWSDGGYGYTF. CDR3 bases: TGTGCCTGGAGTGATGGAGGGTATGGCTACACCTTC.

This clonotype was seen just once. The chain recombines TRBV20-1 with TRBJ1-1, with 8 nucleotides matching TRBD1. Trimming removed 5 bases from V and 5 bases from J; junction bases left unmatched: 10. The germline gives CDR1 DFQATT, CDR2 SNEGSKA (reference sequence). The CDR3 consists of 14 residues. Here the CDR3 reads CSAANQGARTEAFF. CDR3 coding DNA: TGCAGTGCTGCGAACCAGGGGGCACGTACTGAAGCTTTCTTT.

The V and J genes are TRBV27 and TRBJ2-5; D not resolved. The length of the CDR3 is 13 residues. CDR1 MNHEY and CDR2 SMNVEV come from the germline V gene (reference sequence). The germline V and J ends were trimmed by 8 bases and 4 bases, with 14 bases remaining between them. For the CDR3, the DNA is TGTGCCAGCCTCCCGAGGAATCGAGAGACCCAGTACTTC. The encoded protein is CASLPRNRETQYF.

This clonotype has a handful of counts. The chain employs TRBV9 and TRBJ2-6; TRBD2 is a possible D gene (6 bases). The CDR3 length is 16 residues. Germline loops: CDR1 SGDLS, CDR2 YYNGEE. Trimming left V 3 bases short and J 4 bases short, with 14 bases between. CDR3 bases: TGTGCCAGCAGCGCGTCGATAGGAGGGGGGGCCAACGTCCTGACTTTC. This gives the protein CASSASIGGGANVLTF. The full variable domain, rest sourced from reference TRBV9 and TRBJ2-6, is DSGVTQTPKHLITATGQRVTLRCSPRSGDLSVYWYQQSLDQGLQFLIQYYNGEERAKGNILERFSAQQFPDLHSELNLSSLELGDSALYFCASSASIGGGANVLTFGAGSRLTVL.

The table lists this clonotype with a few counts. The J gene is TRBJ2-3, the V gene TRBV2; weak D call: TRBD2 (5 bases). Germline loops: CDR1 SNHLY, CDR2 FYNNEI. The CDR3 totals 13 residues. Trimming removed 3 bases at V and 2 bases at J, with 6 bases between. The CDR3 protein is CASSEEVTDTQYF. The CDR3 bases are TGTGCCAGCAGTGAGGAGGTCACAGATACGCAGTATTTT.

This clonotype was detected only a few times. The CDR3 loop reads CAIHTGELFF. CDR3 nucleotides: TGTGCCATCCACACCGGGGAGCTGTTTTTT. The V gene is TRBV7-9, the J gene TRBJ2-2; unclear D gene. Germline CDR1 reads SEHNR; CDR2 reads FQNEAQ (reference sequence). The V end was cut by 10 bases, the J end by 3 bases, with 3 bases between. There are 10 residues in the CDR3. Full variable domain (missing parts from reference TRBV7-9 and TRBJ2-2): DTGVSQNPRHKITKRGQNVTFRCDPISEHNRLYWYRQTLGQGPEFLTYFQNEAQLEKSRLLSDRFSAERPKGSFSTLEIQRTEQGDSAMYLCAIHTGELFFGEGSRLTVL.

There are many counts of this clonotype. The CDR3 sequence is CASSLEGISYEQYF. In DNA, the CDR3 is TGTGCCAGCAGTTTGGAAGGGATCTCCTACGAGCAGTACTTC. This rearrangement joins TRBV27 to TRBJ2-7; the D is unclear. Germline V lookup: CDR1 MNHEY, CDR2 SMNVEV (reference sequence). This CDR3 spans 14 amino acids. V dropped 3 bases and J dropped 0 bases, with 9 bases sitting between them.

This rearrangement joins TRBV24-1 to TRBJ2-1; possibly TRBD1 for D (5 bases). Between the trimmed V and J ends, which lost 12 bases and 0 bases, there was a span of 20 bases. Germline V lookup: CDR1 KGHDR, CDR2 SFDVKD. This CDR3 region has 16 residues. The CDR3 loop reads CAPLRCNRSSYNEQFF. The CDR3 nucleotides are TGTGCCCCCCTTCGGTGTAACAGGAGCTCCTACAATGAGCAGTTCTTC.

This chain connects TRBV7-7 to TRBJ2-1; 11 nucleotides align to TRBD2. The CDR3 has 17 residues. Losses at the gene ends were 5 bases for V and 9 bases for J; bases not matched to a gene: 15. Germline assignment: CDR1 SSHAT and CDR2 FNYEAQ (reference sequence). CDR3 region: CASSPTISGGASSEQFF. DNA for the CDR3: TGTGCCAGCAGCCCCACCATTAGCGGGGGGGCCAGTAGTGAGCAGTTCTTC.

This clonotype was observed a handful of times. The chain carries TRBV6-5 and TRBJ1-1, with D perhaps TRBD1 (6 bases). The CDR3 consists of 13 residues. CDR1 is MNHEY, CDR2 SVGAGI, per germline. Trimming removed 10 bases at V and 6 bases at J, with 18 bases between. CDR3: CATHREMSAEAFF. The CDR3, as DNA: TGTGCCACCCACAGGGAGATGTCCGCTGAAGCTTTCTTT.

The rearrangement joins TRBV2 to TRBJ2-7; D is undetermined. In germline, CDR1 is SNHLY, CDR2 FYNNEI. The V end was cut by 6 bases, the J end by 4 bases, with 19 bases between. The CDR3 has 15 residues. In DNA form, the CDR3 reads TGTGCCAGCAGAAACCCGGACCCTACATTTTACGAGCAGTACTTC. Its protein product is CASRNPDPTFYEQYF.